This TCR beta chain was captured by sequencing in a study of blood T cell repertoires in COVID-19. Study at large: T cells, B-cell-depleted T cells, or PBMCs provided the cDNA or gDNA that served as material.

Libraries were prepared by immunoSEQ multiplex PCR; TCRdb keeps only in-frame clonotypes and omits some of them. The table has 150,000 to 200,000 clones, around 80% seen once. The CDR3 covers 15 residues. V dropped 6 bases and J dropped 0 bases, with 14 bases sitting between them. Germline CDR1 reads SGHNT; CDR2 reads YYREEE (reference sequence). This TCR was sampled from an elderly woman with active or convalescent COVID-19. This chain connects TRBV5-4 to TRBJ2-3, with D possibly matching TRBD1 (5 bases). Source material: peripheral blood. In nucleotides, the CDR3 is TGTGCCAGCACCAGGGCCGAAGCTAGCACAGATACGCAGTATTTT. The encoded protein is CASTRAEASTDTQYF.